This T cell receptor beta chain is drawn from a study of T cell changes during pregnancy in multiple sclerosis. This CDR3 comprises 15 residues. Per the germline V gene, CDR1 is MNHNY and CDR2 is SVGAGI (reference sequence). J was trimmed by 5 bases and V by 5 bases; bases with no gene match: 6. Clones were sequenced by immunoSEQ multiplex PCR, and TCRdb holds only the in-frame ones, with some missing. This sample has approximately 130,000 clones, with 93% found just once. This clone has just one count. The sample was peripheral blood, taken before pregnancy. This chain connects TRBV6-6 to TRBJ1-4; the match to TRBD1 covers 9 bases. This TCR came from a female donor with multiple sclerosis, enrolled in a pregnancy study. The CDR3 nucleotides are TGTGCCAGCAGTCGACCGGGGACAGGGAATGAAAAACTGTTTTTT. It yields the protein CASSRPGTGNEKLFF.